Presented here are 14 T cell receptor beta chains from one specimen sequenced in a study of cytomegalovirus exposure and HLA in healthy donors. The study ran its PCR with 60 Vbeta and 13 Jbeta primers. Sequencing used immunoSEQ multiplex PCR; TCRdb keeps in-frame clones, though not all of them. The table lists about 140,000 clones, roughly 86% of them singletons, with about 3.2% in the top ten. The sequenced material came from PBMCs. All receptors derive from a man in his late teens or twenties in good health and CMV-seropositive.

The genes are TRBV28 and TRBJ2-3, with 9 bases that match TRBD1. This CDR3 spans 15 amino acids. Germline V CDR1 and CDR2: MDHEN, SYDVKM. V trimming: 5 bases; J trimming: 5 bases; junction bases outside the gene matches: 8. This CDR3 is CASSKTGGALDTQYF. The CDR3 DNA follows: TGTGCCAGCAGTAAAACAGGGGGCGCTTTAGATACGCAGTATTTT.

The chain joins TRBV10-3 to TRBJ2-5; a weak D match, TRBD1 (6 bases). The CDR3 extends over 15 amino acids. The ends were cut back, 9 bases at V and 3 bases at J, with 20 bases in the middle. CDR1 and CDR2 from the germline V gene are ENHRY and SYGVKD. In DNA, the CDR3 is TGTGCCATTAGGTTGGGGGCCAGATCAGAAGAGACCCAGTACTTC. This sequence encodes CAIRLGARSEETQYF.

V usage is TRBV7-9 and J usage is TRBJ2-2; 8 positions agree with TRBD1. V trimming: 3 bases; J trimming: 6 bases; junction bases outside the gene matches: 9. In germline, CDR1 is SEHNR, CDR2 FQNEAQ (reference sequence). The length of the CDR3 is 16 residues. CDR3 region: CASSFILDRVPGELFF. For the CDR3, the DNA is TGTGCCAGCAGCTTTATCCTGGACAGGGTTCCCGGGGAGCTGTTTTTT.

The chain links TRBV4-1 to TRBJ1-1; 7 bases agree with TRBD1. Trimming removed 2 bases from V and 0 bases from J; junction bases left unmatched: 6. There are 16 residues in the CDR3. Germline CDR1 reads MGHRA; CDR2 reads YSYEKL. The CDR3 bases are TGCGCCAGCAGCCAATTTTACAGGGGCATGAACACTGAAGCTTTCTTT. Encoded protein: CASSQFYRGMNTEAFF.

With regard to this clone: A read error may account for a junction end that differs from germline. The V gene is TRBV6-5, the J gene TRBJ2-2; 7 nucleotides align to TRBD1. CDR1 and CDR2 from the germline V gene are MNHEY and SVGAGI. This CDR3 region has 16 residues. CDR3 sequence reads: CAGSYSGTERTGELFF. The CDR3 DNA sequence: TGTGCCGGCAGTTACTCCGGGACAGAGCGGACCGGGGAGCTGTTTTTT.

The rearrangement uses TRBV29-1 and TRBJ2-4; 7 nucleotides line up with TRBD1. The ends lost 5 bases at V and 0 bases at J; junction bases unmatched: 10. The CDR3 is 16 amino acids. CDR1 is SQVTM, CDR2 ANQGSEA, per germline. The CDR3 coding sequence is TGCAGCGTTCCAGGACAGGCGAGACTAGCCAAAAACATTCAGTACTTC. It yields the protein CSVPGQARLAKNIQYF.

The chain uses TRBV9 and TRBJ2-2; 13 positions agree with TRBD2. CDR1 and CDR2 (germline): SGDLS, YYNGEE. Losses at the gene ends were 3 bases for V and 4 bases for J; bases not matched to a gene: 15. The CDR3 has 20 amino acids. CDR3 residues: CASSEGPGLAGTGATGELFF. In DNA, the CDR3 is TGTGCCAGCAGCGAGGGCCCGGGACTAGCGGGAACGGGCGCCACCGGGGAGCTGTTTTTT.

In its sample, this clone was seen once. The CDR3 loop reads CATSRDGPVRETQYF. CDR3 nucleotide sequence: TGTGCCACCAGCAGAGATGGCCCAGTCAGGGAGACCCAGTACTTC. V and J are TRBV15 and TRBJ2-5, with D uncertain. V was shortened by 0 bases and J by 5 bases, with 13 bases between the two germline ends. This CDR3 comprises 15 residues. CDR1 is LNHNV, CDR2 YYDKDF, per germline (reference sequence). The variable domain in full, with the rest retrieved from reference TRBV15 and TRBJ2-5, is DAMVIQNPRYQVTQFGKPVTLSCSQTLNHNVMYWYQQKSSQAPKLLFHYYDKDFNNEADTPDNFQSRRPNTSFCFLDIRSPGLGDTAMYLCATSRDGPVRETQYFGPGTRLLVL.

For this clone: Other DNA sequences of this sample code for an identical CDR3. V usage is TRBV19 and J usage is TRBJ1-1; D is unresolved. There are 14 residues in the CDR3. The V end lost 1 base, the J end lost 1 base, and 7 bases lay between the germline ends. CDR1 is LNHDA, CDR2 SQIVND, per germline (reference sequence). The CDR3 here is CASSIAGPNTEAFF. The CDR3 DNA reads TGTGCCAGTAGTATAGCAGGTCCGAACACTGAAGCTTTCTTT.

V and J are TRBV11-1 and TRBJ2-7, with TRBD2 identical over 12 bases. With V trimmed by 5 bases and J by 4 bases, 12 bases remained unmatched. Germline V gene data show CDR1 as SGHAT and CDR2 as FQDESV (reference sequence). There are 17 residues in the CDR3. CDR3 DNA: TGTGCCAGCAGCATTTCTAGCGGGAGGGCGGATACATACGAGCAGTACTTC. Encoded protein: CASSISSGRADTYEQYF.

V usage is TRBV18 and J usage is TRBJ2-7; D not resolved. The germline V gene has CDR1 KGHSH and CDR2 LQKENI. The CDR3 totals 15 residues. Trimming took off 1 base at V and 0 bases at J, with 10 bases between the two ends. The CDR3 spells CASSPQASSSYEQYF. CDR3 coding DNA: TGTGCCAGCTCACCACAAGCGTCCAGCTCCTACGAGCAGTACTTC. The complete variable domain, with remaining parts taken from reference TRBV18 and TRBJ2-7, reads NAGVMQNPRHLVRRRGQEARLRCSPMKGHSHVYWYRQLPEEGLKFMVYLQKENIIDESGMPKERFSAEFPKEGPSILRIQQVVRGDSAAYFCASSPQASSSYEQYFGPGTRLTVT.

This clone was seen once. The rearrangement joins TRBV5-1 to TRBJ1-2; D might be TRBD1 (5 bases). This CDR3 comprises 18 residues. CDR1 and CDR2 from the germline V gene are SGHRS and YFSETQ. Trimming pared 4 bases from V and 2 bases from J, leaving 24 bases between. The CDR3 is CASSAGGSGYRQNYGYTF. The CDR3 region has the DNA TGCGCCAGCAGCGCCGGGGGGTCGGGCTACAGGCAGAACTATGGCTACACCTTC. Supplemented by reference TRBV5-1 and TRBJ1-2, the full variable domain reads KAGVTQTPRYLIKTRGQQVTLSCSPISGHRSVSWYQQTPGQGLQFLFEYFSETQRNKGNFPGRFSGRQFSNSRSEMNVSTLELGDSALYLCASSAGGSGYRQNYGYTFGSGTRLTVV.

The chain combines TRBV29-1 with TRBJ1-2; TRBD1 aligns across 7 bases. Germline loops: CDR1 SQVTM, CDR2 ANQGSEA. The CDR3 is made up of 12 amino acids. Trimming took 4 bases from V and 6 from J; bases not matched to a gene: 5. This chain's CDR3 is CSVVQGRNGYTF. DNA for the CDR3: TGCAGCGTTGTACAGGGGAGGAATGGCTACACCTTC.

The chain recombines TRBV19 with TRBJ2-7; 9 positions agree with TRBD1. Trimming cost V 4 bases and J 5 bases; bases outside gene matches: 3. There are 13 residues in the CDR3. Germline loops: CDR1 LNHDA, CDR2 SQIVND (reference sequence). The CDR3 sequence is CASSNRDRDEQYF. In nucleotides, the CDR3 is TGTGCCAGTAGTAACCGGGACAGGGACGAGCAGTACTTC.